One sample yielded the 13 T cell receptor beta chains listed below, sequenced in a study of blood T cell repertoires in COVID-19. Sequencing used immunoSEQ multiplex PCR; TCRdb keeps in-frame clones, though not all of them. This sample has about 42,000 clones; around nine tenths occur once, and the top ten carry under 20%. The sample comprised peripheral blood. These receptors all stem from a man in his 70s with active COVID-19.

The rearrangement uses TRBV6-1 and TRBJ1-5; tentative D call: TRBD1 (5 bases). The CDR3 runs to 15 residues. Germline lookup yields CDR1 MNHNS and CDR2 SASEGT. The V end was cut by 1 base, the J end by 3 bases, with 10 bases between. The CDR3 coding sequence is TGTGCCAGCAGTGAAGGGACAATCTTCAATCAGCCCCAGCATTTT. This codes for CASSEGTIFNQPQHF.

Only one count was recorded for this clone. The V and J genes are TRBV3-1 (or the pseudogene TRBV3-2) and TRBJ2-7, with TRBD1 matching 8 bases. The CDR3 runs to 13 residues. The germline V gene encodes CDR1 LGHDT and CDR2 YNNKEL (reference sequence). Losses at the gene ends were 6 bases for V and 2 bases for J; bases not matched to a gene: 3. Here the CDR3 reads CASRAGGTYEQYF. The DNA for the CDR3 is TGTGCCAGCAGAGCAGGGGGCACCTACGAGCAGTACTTC.

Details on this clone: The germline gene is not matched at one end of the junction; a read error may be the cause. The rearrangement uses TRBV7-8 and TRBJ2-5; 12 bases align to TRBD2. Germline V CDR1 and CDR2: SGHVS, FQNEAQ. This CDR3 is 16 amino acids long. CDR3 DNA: TGTGCCAGCAGCCTAGCGGGGGGGCAAAGAGTTGAGACCCAGTACTTC. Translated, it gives CASSLAGGQRVETQYF. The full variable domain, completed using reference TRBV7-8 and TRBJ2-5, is GAGVSQSPRYKVAKRGQDVALRCDPISGHVSLFWYQQALGQGPEFLTYFQNEAQLDKSGLPSDRFFAERPEGSVSTLKIQRTQQEDSAVYLCASSLAGGQRVETQYFGPGTRLLVL.

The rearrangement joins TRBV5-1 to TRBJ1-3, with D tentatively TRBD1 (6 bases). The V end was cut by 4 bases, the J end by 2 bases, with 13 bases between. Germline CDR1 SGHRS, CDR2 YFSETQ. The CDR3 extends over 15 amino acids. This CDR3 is CASSRGQLTGNTIYF. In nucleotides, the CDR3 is TGCGCCAGCAGCCGAGGACAGTTAACTGGAAACACCATATATTTT.

DNA for the CDR3: TGTGCCAGCAGCTTCTCTAGCGGGGGCCATTACAATGAGCAGTTCTTC. Its translation is CASSFSSGGHYNEQFF. The rearrangement uses TRBV5-4 and TRBJ2-1; 10 bases line up with TRBD2. CDR1 is SGHNT and CDR2 is YYREEE in the germline V gene (reference sequence). Germline trimming cut 2 bases from V and 4 bases from J; bases unmatched to any gene: 6. There are 16 residues in the CDR3.

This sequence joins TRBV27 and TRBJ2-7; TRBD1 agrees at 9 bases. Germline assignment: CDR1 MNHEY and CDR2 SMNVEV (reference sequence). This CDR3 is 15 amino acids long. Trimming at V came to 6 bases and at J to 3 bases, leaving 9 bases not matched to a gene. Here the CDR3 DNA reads TGTGCCAGCAGCGCGACAGGGGGGACTCGCTACGAGCAGTACTTC. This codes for CASSATGGTRYEQYF.

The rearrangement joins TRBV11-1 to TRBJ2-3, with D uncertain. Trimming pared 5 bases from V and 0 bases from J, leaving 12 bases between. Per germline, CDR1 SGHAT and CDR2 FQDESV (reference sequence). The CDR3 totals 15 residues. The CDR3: CASSRSITSTDTQYF. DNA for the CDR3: TGTGCCAGCAGCCGATCTATCACTAGCACAGATACGCAGTATTTT.

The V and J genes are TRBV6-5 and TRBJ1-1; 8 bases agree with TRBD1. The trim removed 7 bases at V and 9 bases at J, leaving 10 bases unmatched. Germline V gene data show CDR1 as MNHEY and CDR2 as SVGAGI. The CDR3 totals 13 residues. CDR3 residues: CASTEDRALKAFF. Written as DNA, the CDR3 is TGTGCCAGCACCGAGGACAGGGCGTTGAAAGCTTTCTTT.

CDR3 in amino acids: CATRGEVGQPQHF. The CDR3, as DNA: TGTGCCACCAGGGGGGAGGTTGGACAGCCCCAGCATTTT. The chain uses TRBV7-9 and TRBJ1-5; the match to TRBD1 covers 7 bases. Trimming cost V 10 bases and J 7 bases; bases outside gene matches: 10. The germline V gene has CDR1 SEHNR and CDR2 FQNEAQ (reference sequence). The CDR3 is made up of 13 amino acids.

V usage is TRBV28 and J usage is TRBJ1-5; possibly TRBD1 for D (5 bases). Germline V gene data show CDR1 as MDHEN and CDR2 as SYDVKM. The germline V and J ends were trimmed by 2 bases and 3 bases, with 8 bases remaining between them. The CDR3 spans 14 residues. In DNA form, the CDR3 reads TGTGCCAGCAGTTTAATGACAGCCAATCAGCCCCAGCATTTT. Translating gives CASSLMTANQPQHF. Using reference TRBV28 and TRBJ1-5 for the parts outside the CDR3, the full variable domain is DVKVTQSSRYLVKRTGEKVFLECVQDMDHENMFWYRQDPGLGLRLIYFSYDVKMKEKGDIPEGYSVSREKKERFSLILESASTNQTSMYLCASSLMTANQPQHFGDGTRLSIL.

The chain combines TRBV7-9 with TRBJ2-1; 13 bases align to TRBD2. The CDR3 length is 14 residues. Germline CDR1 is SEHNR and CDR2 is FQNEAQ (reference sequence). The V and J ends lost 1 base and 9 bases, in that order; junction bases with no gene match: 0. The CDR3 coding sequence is TGTGCCAGCAGCTTAGGACTAGCGGGGGGTGAGCAGTTCTTC. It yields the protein CASSLGLAGGEQFF. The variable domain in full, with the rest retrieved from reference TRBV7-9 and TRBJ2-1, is DTGVSQNPRHKITKRGQNVTFRCDPISEHNRLYWYRQTLGQGPEFLTYFQNEAQLEKSRLLSDRFSAERPKGSFSTLEIQRTEQGDSAMYLCASSLGLAGGEQFFGPGTRLTVL.

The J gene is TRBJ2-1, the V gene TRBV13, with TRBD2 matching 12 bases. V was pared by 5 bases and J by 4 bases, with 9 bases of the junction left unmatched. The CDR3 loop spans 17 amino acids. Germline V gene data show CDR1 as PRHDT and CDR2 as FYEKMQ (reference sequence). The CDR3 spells CASSQTSGGGNYNEQFF. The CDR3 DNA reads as TGTGCCAGCAGCCAGACTAGCGGGGGAGGCAATTACAATGAGCAGTTCTTC.

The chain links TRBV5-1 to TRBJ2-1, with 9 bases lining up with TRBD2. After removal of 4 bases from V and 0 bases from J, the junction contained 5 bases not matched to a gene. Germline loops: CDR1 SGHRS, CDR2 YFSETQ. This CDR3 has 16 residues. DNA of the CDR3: TGCGCCAGCAGCCCACTTAGCGGGAGCTCCTACAATGAGCAGTTCTTC. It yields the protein CASSPLSGSSYNEQFF.